The clone carrying this TCR beta chain appeared many times. The target antigen is unknown. Time point indicated: patch test 2, 6 weeks after DPC sensitization. The treatment was: therapeutic diphenylcyclopropenone sensitization with weekly scalp DPC. Each patch test followed a blood draw. Between the trimmed V and J ends, which lost 1 base and 10 bases, there was a span of 18 bases. Germline V gene data show CDR1 as SGHNT and CDR2 as YYREEE (reference sequence). The CDR3 is made up of 16 amino acids. The data derive from a study of human T cells and chemical hapten exposure. Study details: 2% DPC applied to an approximately 2 cm by approximately 2 cm arm area sensitized donors. Across the whole study, which lasted around 24 weeks, patients were given diphenylcyclopropenone on the scalp once a week. Overall study results and limits: Against controls, expanded TCRs gave rise to significantly more large CDR3 similarity clusters.

TCRdb passed the RACE reads through MiXCR, listing each CDR3 protein once. The sample has 360,000 or so distinct CDR3 sequences; over 6% are singletons. Sequencing used whole blood, obtained in connection with sensitization to the hapten diphenylcyclopropenone (DPC). The chain combines TRBV5-4 with TRBJ1-6, with D unclear. This clonotype originated in a woman under 30 with alopecia areata. Some clones in this sample may be carry-over from other donors' samples. For the CDR3, the DNA is TGTGCCAGCAGCTTGACCCGTTTCCCCGAGGACTCACCCCTCCACTTT. As protein: CASSLTRFPEDSPLHF.